These 12 T cell receptor beta chains originate from one sample sequenced in a study of control samples from healthy donors and cancer patients. Generated by immunoSEQ multiplex PCR, the TCRdb table keeps only in-frame clones and is missing some. The sample shows 55,000 to 65,000 clones, about 90% of them seen only once. Sequencing was done on a sample of PBMCs. These receptors all come from a woman aged 55 to 70 with lung cancer.

The CDR3 loop is CASSEAWQRYAFF. CDR3 coding DNA: TGTGCCAGCAGTGAAGCGTGGCAGCGGTATGCTTTCTTT. This chain joins TRBV2 and TRBJ1-1, with unresolved D. The CDR3 loop spans 13 amino acids. Germline values: CDR1 SNHLY, CDR2 FYNNEI. Trimming cost V 0 bases and J 11 bases, with 13 bases left between them.

The chain has TRBV27 and TRBJ1-6; D is perhaps TRBD1 (5 bases). Germline CDR1 MNHEY, CDR2 SMNVEV (reference sequence). The CDR3 has 14 amino acids. Between the trimmed V and J ends, which lost 3 bases and 7 bases, there was a span of 10 bases. The CDR3: CASSFDRQNSPLHF. CDR3 coding DNA: TGTGCCAGCAGTTTCGACAGACAAAATTCACCCCTCCACTTT.

The chain couples TRBV28 to TRBJ1-2; 7 bases are shared with TRBD1. CDR3 length: 14 residues. The ends lost 3 bases at V and 5 bases at J; junction bases unmatched: 6. Germline V CDR1 and CDR2: MDHEN, SYDVKM. CDR3 nucleotide sequence: TGTGCCAGCAGTTTGGGACAGAGCAATTATGGCTACACCTTC. Its protein is CASSLGQSNYGYTF.

This rearrangement joins TRBV7-9 to TRBJ2-3; D gene unclear. Germline loops: CDR1 SEHNR, CDR2 FQNEAQ (reference sequence). V lost 5 bases, J lost 0 bases, and 9 bases lay in between. This CDR3 has 14 amino acids. The CDR3 here is CASSLDQSTDTQYF. The CDR3 region has the DNA TGTGCCAGCAGCCTGGATCAGAGCACAGATACGCAGTATTTT.

V and J are TRBV27 and TRBJ2-7; 9 bases fit TRBD1. The CDR3 contains 15 residues. CDR1 and CDR2 from the germline V gene are MNHEY and SMNVEV (reference sequence). J was trimmed by 0 bases and V by 6 bases; bases with no gene match: 6. CDR3: CASSTGQGSSYEQYF. CDR3 bases: TGTGCCAGCAGCACGGGACAGGGAAGCTCCTACGAGCAGTACTTC.

As to this clone: At one end the junction does not follow the germline gene, possibly because of a read error. V is TRBV28 and J is TRBJ1-2; 7 bases fit TRBD1. The CDR3 runs 15 residues. Germline lookup yields CDR1 MDHEN and CDR2 SYDVKM. CDR3 amino acids: CASSLLQGPGYGYTF. The CDR3 region has the DNA TGTGCCAGCAGCTTATTACAGGGGCCGGGCTATGGCTACACCTTC.

The J gene is TRBJ2-1, the V gene TRBV11-3, with D unclear. Germline V CDR1 and CDR2: SGHNT, YENEEA. CDR3 length equals 16 residues. Trimming took off 5 bases at V and 6 bases at J, with 20 bases between the two ends. This CDR3 reads CASSPGFLGSSNEQFF. CDR3 DNA sequence: TGTGCCAGCAGCCCTGGGTTTTTGGGGTCAAGCAATGAGCAGTTCTTC.

This clone was observed a single time. The J gene is TRBJ2-3, the V gene TRBV10-3, with TRBD2 matching 13 bases. V shed 6 bases, J shed 6 bases, and the junction held 0 bases outside the gene matches. This CDR3 is 13 amino acids long. Germline V CDR1 and CDR2: ENHRY, SYGVKD. As DNA, the CDR3 is TGTGCCATCAGACTAGCGGGAGGGGATACGCAGTATTTT. This sequence encodes CAIRLAGGDTQYF.

The chain combines TRBV5-6 with TRBJ1-4; possibly TRBD1 for D (6 bases). Per the germline V gene, CDR1 is SGHDT and CDR2 is YYEEEE. V gave up 0 bases and J gave up 6 bases, with 15 bases separating them. CDR3 size: 16 residues. This CDR3 is CASSLVMGGIDEKLFF. CDR3 DNA: TGTGCCAGCAGCTTGGTGATGGGGGGCATAGATGAAAAACTGTTTTTT.

CDR3 nucleotides: TGTGCCAGCAGCCAAGTTGGTATGAATTCACCCCTCCACTTT. Translated, it gives CASSQVGMNSPLHF. This chain uses TRBV3-1 (or the pseudogene TRBV3-2) with TRBJ1-6; D call uncertain. In germline, CDR1 is LGHDT, CDR2 YNNKEL (reference sequence). The V end lost 1 base, the J end lost 7 bases, and 8 bases lay between the germline ends. The CDR3 is 14 amino acids.

The gene calls are TRBV19 and TRBJ2-5; D is unresolved. V lost 3 bases and J 9 bases, leaving 11 bases between the germline ends. There are 12 residues in the CDR3. Germline V gene sequence: CDR1 LNHDA, CDR2 SQIVND (reference sequence). The CDR3 nucleotides are TGTGCCAGTAGTATCTCGGGTGAGGCCCAGTACTTC. Translation: CASSISGEAQYF.

The genes are TRBV28 and TRBJ1-5, with 10 nucleotides matching TRBD1. CDR1 MDHEN and CDR2 SYDVKM come from the germline V gene. Germline trimming cut 6 bases from V and 6 bases from J; bases unmatched to any gene: 5. The CDR3 has 14 amino acids. Here the CDR3 reads CASRMTGGPQPQHF. The CDR3, as DNA: TGTGCCAGCAGAATGACAGGGGGCCCTCAGCCCCAGCATTTT.